This TCR beta chain was documented in a study of cytomegalovirus exposure and HLA in healthy donors. Note on this clone: The target antigen is unknown.

Libraries were prepared by immunoSEQ multiplex PCR; TCRdb keeps only in-frame clonotypes and omits some of them. The data show 170,000 or so clones, around 84% seen once. Trimming left V 2 bases short and J 6 bases short, with 10 bases between. Germline CDR1 and CDR2: MNHEY and SMNVEV (reference sequence). This CDR3 is 14 amino acids long. Findings and limits, study-wide: Among TCR beta chains, those listed as cytomegalovirus-associated numbered some 170. Cytomegalovirus status was reportedly diagnosed by the classifier with high sensitivity and specificity.

This TCR came from a young man in good health and CMV-seropositive. The gene calls are TRBV27 and TRBJ2-2, with D perhaps matching TRBD2 (5 bases). Sequenced material: PBMCs. CDR3 nucleotides: TGTGCCAGCAGTTTAGAGGTGGGAGCCGGGGAGCTGTTTTTT. Amino acid sequence: CASSLEVGAGELFF.